A single sample is the source of the 6 T cell receptor beta chains below, sequenced in a study of CD4+ T cells in melanoma. TCRdb's table, derived via immunoSEQ multiplex PCR, lists solely in-frame clones and lacks some. The sample lists 13,000 or so clones; 68% were seen once. Sequencing was done on a sample of cells from a culture (not recorded whether cultured in vitro). The receptors here all came from a human donor with melanoma.

The V gene is TRBV9, the J gene TRBJ2-4, with D hard to call. V lost 0 bases, J lost 14 bases, and 18 bases lay in between. Germline values: CDR1 SGDLS, CDR2 YYNGEE. The length of the CDR3 is 14 residues. The CDR3 is CASSVDGSSGLKYF. CDR3 sequence (DNA): TGTGCCAGCAGCGTAGACGGTAGCTCTGGCCTTAAGTACTTC.

The chain carries TRBV6-5 and TRBJ1-2, with TRBD1 matching over 7 bases. This CDR3 contains 15 residues. V lost 5 bases and J lost 6; bases outside the gene matches: 12. Germline CDR1 MNHEY, CDR2 SVGAGI. The CDR3 loop is CASSRDRLIYDGYTF. The CDR3 nucleotides are TGTGCCAGCAGTCGGGACAGACTCATTTATGATGGCTACACCTTC.

This chain uses TRBV18 with TRBJ1-4; the D is unclear. From germline, CDR1 is KGHSH and CDR2 LQKENI. The CDR3 loop spans 17 amino acids. Trimming took off 3 bases at V and 7 bases at J, with 21 bases between the two ends. For the CDR3, the DNA is TGTGCCAGCTCACCCGGAACGGAAAAGGGTCTTGGTGAAAAACTGTTTTTT. It codes for CASSPGTEKGLGEKLFF.

This chain uses TRBV7-2 with TRBJ2-5, with D unresolved. Germline CDR1 and CDR2: SGHTA and FQGNSA. This CDR3 is built from 13 residues. Trimming took 1 base from V and 4 from J, leaving 7 bases between them. The CDR3 region is CASSLGQAETQYF. The CDR3 nucleotides read TGTGCCAGCAGCTTAGGCCAGGCAGAGACCCAGTACTTC.

The chain combines TRBV13 with TRBJ1-4; D may be TRBD1 (6 bases). The CDR3 spans 14 residues. V was cut by 2 bases and J by 7 bases, with 11 bases left in between. Germline V gene sequence: CDR1 PRHDT, CDR2 FYEKMQ (reference sequence). The chain's CDR3 is CASSLSRTVEKLFF. The CDR3 coding sequence is TGTGCCAGCAGCTTATCCCGGACAGTTGAAAAACTGTTTTTT.

The chain joins TRBV5-1 to TRBJ2-5; perhaps TRBD1 as D (5 bases). CDR1 SGHRS and CDR2 YFSETQ come from the germline V gene. Trimming removed 0 bases at V and 3 bases at J, with 12 bases between. This CDR3 is 15 amino acids long. CDR3 sequence: CASSLAPTAKETQYF. The CDR3 nucleotides are TGCGCCAGCAGCTTGGCCCCGACAGCTAAAGAGACCCAGTACTTC. Full variable domain (rest looked up from reference TRBV5-1 and TRBJ2-5): KAGVTQTPRYLIKTRGQQVTLSCSPISGHRSVSWYQQTPGQGLQFLFEYFSETQRNKGNFPGRFSGRQFSNSRSEMNVSTLELGDSALYLCASSLAPTAKETQYFGPGTRLLVL.